The present entry profiles one T cell receptor beta chain with its context. The sample belongs to a study of blood T cell repertoires in COVID-19. The germline V gene has CDR1 LNHDA and CDR2 SQIVND (reference sequence). This CDR3 is 17 amino acids long. V gave up 3 bases and J gave up 2 bases, with 18 bases separating them. Profiling relied on immunoSEQ multiplex PCR, and the TCRdb table lists in-frame clones only, not all of them. Of 180,000 or so clones listed, roughly 86% are singletons. This TCR came from a man younger than 30 with acute or convalescent COVID-19. Sequenced material: peripheral blood. V gene TRBV19 combines with J gene TRBJ2-3; D is possibly TRBD1 (6 bases). The CDR3 DNA follows: TGTGCCAGTAGTATCTTGGGCCGGGGACAAGACACAGATACGCAGTATTTT. Protein product: CASSILGRGQDTDTQYF.